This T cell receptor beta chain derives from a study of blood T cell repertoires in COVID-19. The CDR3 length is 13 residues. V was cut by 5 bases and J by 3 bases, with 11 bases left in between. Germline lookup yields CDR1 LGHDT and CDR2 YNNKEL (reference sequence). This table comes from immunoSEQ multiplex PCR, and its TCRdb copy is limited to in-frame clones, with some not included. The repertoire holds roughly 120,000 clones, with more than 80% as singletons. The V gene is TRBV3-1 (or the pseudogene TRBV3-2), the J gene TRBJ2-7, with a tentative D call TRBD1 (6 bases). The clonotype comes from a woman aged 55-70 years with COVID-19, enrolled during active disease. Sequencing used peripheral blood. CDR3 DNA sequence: TGTGCCAGCAGCGCTGGGGGCGACTACGAGCAGTACTTC. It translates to CASSAGGDYEQYF.